This T cell receptor beta chain was identified during a study of cytomegalovirus exposure and HLA in healthy donors. PCR primers comprised 60 Vbeta and 13 Jbeta primers. Data came from immunoSEQ multiplex PCR; TCRdb stores just in-frame clones and leaves some out. The data hold about 170,000 clones, with 75% observed a single time. The sequence was obtained from a woman in her forties or fifties in good health and CMV-seropositive. The specimen was PBMCs.

In nucleotides, the CDR3 is TGTGCCAGCAGTGATTCAGGACAGTTATACAATGAGCAGTTCTTC. It yields the protein CASSDSGQLYNEQFF. The chain employs TRBV25-1 and TRBJ2-1, with D perhaps TRBD1 (6 bases). The length of the CDR3 is 15 residues. The ends were cut back, 3 bases at V and 4 bases at J, with 13 bases in the middle. Germline assignment: CDR1 MGHDK and CDR2 SYGVNS.